This T cell receptor (beta chain) was captured by sequencing in a study of cytomegalovirus exposure and HLA in healthy donors. V lost 0 bases, J lost 4 bases, and 5 bases stayed unmatched. This CDR3 is 16 amino acids long. Germline V gene data show CDR1 as SGDLS and CDR2 as YYNGEE. The study ran its PCR with 60 Vbeta and 13 Jbeta primers. Clones were read by immunoSEQ multiplex PCR, and TCRdb kept only the in-frame ones, dropping some. The sample holds 55,000 or so clones. The source is a woman between 50 and 59 years old in good health and CMV-seropositive. V gene TRBV9 combines with J gene TRBJ2-2, with 8 bases matching TRBD1. The specimen sequenced was PBMCs. The DNA for the CDR3 is TGTGCCAGCAGCGTAGCTCGACAGGGGCCCACCGGGGAGCTGTTTTTT. Translated: CASSVARQGPTGELFF. Drawing the rest from reference TRBV9 and TRBJ2-2, the complete variable domain is DSGVTQTPKHLITATGQRVTLRCSPRSGDLSVYWYQQSLDQGLQFLIQYYNGEERAKGNILERFSAQQFPDLHSELNLSSLELGDSALYFCASSVARQGPTGELFFGEGSRLTVL.